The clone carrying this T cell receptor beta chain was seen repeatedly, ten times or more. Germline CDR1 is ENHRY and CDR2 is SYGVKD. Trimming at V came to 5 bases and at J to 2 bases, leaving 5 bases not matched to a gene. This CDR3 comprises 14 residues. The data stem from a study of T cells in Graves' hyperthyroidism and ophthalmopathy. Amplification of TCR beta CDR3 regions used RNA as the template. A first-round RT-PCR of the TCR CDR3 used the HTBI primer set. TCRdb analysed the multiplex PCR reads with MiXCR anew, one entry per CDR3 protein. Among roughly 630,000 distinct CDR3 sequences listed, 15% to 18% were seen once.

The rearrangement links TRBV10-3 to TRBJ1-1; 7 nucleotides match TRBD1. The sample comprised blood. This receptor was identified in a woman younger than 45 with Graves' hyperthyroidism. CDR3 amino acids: CAISFGTVNTEAFF. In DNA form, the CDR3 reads TGTGCCATCAGTTTTGGGACAGTTAACACTGAAGCTTTCTTT.